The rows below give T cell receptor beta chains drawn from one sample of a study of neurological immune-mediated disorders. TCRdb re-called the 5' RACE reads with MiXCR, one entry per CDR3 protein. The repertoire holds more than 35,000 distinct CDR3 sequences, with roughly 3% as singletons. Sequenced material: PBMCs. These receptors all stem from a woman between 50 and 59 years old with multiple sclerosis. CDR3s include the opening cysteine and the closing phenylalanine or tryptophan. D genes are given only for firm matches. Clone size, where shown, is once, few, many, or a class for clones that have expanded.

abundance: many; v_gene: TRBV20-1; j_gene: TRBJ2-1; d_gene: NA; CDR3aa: CSANPGFGGEGNEQFF; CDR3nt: TGCAGTGCTAATCCTGGGTTTGGGGGTGAGGGCAATGAGCAGTTCTTC
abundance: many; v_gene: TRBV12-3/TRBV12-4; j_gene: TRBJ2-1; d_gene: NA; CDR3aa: CASSFSPGAGDEQFF; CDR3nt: TGTGCCAGCAGTTTTTCTCCAGGGGCGGGAGATGAGCAGTTCTTC
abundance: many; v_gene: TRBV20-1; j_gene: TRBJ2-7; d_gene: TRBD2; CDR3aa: CSARVASGNHEQYF; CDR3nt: TGCAGTGCTAGAGTCGCTAGCGGGAACCACGAGCAGTACTTC
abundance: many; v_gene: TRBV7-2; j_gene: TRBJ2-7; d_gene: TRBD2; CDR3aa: CASSLRSSGSLGDYEQYF; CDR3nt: TGTGCCAGCAGCTTACGGTCTAGCGGGAGTCTAGGGGACTACGAGCAGTACTTC
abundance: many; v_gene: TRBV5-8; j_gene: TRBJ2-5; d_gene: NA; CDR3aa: CASSLGNPRETQYF; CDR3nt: TGTGCCAGCAGCTTGGGGAACCCTCGGGAGACCCAGTACTTC
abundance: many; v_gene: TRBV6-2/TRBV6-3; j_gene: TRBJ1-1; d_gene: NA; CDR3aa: CASSQYTEAFF; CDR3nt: TGTGCCAGCAGCCAATACACTGAAGCTTTCTTT
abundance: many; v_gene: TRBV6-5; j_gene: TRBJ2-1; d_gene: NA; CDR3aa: CASRTRRTSLYNEQFF; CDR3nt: TGTGCCAGCAGGACGAGGCGGACTTCCCTATACAATGAGCAGTTCTTC
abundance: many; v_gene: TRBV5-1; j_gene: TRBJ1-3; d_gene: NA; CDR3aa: CASSLRGGPPGNTIYF; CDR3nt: TGCGCCAGCAGCTTGAGAGGTGGACCGCCCGGAAACACCATATATTTT
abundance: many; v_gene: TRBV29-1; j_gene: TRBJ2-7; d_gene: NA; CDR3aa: CSVSSTGYEQYF; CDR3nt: TGCAGCGTTTCTAGCACCGGCTACGAGCAGTACTTC
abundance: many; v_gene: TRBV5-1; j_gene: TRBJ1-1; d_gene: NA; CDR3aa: CASSLGGMGTEAFF; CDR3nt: TGCGCCAGCAGCTTGGGTGGGATGGGCACTGAAGCTTTCTTT
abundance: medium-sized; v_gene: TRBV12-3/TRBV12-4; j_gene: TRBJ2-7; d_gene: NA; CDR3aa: CASSSNGLSYEQYF; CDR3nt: TGTGCCAGCAGTTCGAACGGACTCTCCTACGAGCAGTACTTC
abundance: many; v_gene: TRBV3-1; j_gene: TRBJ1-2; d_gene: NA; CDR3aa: CASSPFPGQGPGGYTF; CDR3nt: TGTGCCAGCAGCCCCTTCCCGGGACAAGGCCCAGGAGGCTACACCTTC
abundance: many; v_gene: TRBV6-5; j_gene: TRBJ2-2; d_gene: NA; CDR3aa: CASSRSGLFTGELFF; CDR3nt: TGTGCCAGCAGCCGTTCGGGACTCTTCACCGGGGAGCTGTTTTTT
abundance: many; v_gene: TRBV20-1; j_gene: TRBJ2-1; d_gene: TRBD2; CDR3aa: CSARDLAEKFF; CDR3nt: TGCAGTGCTAGAGATCTAGCGGAAAAGTTCTTC
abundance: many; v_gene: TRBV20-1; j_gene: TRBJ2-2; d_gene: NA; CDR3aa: CSARPGRTNTGELFF; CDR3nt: TGCAGTGCTCGACCGGGACGGACTAACACCGGGGAGCTGTTTTTT
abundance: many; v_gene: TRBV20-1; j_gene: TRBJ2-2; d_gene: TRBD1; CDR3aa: CSARARDRGTAGELFF; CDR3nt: TGCAGTGCTAGGGCCCGGGACAGGGGAACGGCCGGGGAGCTGTTTTTT
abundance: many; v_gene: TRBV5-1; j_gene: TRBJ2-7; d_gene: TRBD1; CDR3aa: CASSLRDSSYEQYF; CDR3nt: TGCGCCAGCAGCCTCCGGGACAGCTCCTACGAGCAGTACTTC
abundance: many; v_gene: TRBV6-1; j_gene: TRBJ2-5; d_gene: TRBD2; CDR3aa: CASSDLAGLGETQYF; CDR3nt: TGTGCCAGCAGTGACCTAGCGGGACTAGGGGAGACCCAGTACTTC
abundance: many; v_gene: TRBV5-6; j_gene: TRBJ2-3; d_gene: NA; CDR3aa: CASSAPIVASENTDTQYF; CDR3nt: TGTGCCAGCAGCGCACCTATAGTGGCTAGCGAGAACACAGATACGCAGTATTTT
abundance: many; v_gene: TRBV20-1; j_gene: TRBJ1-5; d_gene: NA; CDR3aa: CSAIPGLFDQPQHF; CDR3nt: TGCAGTGCTATCCCAGGGTTATTCGATCAGCCCCAGCATTTT
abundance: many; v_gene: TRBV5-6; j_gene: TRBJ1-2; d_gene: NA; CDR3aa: CASSLVRQGYTF; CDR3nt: TGTGCCAGCAGCTTGGTGCGGCAGGGTTACACCTTC
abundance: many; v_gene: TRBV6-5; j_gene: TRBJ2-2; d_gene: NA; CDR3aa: CASSSVREGRTGELFF; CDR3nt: TGTGCCAGCAGTTCGGTCCGGGAAGGGCGGACCGGGGAGCTGTTTTTT
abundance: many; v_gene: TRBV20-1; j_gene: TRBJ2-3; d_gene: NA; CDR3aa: CSASLSTNTDTQYF; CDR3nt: TGCAGTGCTAGTTTGAGTACTAACACAGATACGCAGTATTTT
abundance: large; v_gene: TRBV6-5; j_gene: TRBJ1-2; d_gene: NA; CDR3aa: CASSTSPTYGYTF; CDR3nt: TGTGCCAGCAGTACGTCCCCGACCTATGGCTACACCTTC
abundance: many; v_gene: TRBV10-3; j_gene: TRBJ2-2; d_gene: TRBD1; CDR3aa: CAISDWTTGVTGELFF; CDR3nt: TGTGCCATCAGTGATTGGACGACAGGGGTAACCGGGGAGCTGTTTTTT
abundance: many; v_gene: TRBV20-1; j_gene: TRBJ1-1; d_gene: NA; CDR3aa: CSARHRIRNTEAFF; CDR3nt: TGCAGTGCTAGACACCGCATTCGGAACACTGAAGCTTTCTTT
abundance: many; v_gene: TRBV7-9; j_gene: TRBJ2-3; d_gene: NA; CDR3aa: CASSTGPARDTQYF; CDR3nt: TGTGCCAGCAGCACCGGGCCAGCTAGAGATACGCAGTATTTT
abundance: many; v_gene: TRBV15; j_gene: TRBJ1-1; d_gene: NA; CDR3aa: CATSRDITAASEAFF; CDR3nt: TGTGCCACCAGCAGAGATATCACGGCAGCTTCTGAAGCTTTCTTT
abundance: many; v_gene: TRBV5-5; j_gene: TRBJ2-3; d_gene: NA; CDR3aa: CASSLGSPGTDTQYF; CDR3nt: TGTGCCAGCAGCTTGGGGTCGCCGGGTACAGATACGCAGTATTTT
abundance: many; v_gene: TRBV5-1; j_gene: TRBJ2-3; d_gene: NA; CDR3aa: CASSLHLEGQTTDTQYF; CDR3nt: TGCGCCAGCAGCTTGCATCTGGAGGGACAGACTACAGATACGCAGTATTTT
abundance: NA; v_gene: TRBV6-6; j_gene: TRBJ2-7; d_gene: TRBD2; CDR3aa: CASTQHGGGPYEQYF; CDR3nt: TGTGCCAGCACCCAACACGGGGGAGGGCCCTACGAGCAGTACTTC
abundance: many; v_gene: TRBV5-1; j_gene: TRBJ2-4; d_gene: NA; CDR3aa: CASSALAAKNIQYF; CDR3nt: TGCGCCAGCAGCGCCTTGGCGGCCAAAAACATTCAGTACTTC
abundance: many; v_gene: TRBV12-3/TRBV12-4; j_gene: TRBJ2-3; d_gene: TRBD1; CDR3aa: CASSRIYRTGPQYF; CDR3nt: TGTGCCAGCAGTCGCATCTACCGGACAGGTCCGCAGTATTTT
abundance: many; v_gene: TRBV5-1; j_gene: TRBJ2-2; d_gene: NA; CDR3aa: CASSLRLGAGTGELFF; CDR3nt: TGCGCCAGCAGCTTGCGTCTGGGGGCTGGGACCGGGGAGCTGTTTTTT
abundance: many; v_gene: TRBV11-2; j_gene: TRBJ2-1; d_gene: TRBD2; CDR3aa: CASSLVGLAGNEQFF; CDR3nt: TGTGCCAGCAGCTTAGTGGGACTAGCGGGCAATGAGCAGTTCTTC
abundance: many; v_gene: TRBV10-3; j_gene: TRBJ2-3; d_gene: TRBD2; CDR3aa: CAISGAGADTQYF; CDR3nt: TGTGCCATCAGTGGGGCGGGGGCAGATACGCAGTATTTT
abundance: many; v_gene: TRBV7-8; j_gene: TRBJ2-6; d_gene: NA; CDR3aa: CASSLSVGANVLTF; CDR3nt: TGTGCCAGCAGCTTATCGGTAGGGGCCAACGTCCTGACTTTC
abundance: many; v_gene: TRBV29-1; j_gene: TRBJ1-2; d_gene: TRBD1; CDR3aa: CSVGQGAIGYTF; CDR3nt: TGCAGCGTTGGACAGGGGGCAATTGGCTACACCTTC
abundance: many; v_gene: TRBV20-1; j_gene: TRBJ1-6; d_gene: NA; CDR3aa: CSAPERRGNNSPLHF; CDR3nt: TGCAGTGCTCCCGAACGACGGGGGAATAATTCACCCCTCCACTTT
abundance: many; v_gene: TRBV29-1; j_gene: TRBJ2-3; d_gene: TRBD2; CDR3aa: CSVEGSGGATDTQYF; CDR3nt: TGCAGCGTTGAAGGTAGCGGGGGGGCGACAGATACGCAGTATTTT
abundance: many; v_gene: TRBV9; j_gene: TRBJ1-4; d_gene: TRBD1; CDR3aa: CASGPTGNEKLFF; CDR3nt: TGTGCCAGCGGACCGACAGGGAATGAAAAACTGTTTTTT
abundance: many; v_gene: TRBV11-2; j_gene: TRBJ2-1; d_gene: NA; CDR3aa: CASSRIRDGEQFF; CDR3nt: TGTGCCAGCAGCCGGATAAGGGATGGTGAGCAGTTCTTC
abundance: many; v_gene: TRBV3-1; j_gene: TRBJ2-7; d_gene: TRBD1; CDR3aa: CASSRGTGYEQYF; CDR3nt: TGTGCCAGCAGCCGGGGGACAGGCTACGAGCAGTACTTC
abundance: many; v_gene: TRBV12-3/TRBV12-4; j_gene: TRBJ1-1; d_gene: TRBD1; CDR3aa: CASSGAGGTSTEAFF; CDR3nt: TGTGCCAGCAGTGGGGCAGGGGGCACGAGCACTGAAGCTTTCTTT
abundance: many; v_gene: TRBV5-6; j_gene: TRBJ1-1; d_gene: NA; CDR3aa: CASSTVGGRGAFF; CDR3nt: TGTGCCAGCAGCACAGTAGGGGGGCGCGGAGCTTTCTTT
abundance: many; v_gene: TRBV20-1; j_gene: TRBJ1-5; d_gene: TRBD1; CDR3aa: CSASTGGEQPQHF; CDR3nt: TGCAGTGCTTCTACAGGGGGGGAGCAGCCCCAGCATTTT
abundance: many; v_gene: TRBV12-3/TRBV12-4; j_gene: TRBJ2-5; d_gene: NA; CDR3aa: CASSGSVPQETQYF; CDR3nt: TGTGCCAGCAGTGGCTCGGTACCCCAAGAGACCCAGTACTTC
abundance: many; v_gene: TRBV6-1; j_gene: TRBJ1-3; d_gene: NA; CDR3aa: CASSDRGLGNTIYF; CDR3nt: TGTGCCAGCAGTGATAGAGGCCTTGGAAACACCATATATTTT
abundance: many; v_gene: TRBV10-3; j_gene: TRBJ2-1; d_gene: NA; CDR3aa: CAISDRSAEQFF; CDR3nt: TGTGCCATCAGTGATAGAAGCGCTGAGCAGTTCTTC
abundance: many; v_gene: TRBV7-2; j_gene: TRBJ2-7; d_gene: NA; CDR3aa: CASSLEGVYGVPYEQYF; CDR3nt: TGTGCCAGCAGCTTAGAAGGAGTTTACGGCGTCCCTTACGAGCAGTACTTC
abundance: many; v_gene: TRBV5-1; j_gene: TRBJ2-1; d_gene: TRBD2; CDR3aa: CASRNSGSTGNEQFF; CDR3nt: TGCGCCAGCAGAAATAGCGGGAGTACGGGCAATGAGCAGTTCTTC
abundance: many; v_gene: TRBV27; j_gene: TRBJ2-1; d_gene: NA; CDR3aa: CASGPKRISYNEQFF; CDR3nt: TGTGCCAGCGGTCCAAAGCGGATCTCCTACAATGAGCAGTTCTTC
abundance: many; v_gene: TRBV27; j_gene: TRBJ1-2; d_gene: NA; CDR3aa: CASSLYGTSSGYTF; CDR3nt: TGTGCCAGCAGTTTATACGGGACCTCGAGCGGCTACACCTTC
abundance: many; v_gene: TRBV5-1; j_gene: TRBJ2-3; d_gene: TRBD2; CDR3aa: CASSPGLAGVTDTQYF; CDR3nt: TGCGCCAGCAGCCCGGGACTAGCGGGAGTGACAGATACGCAGTATTTT